Listed below are T cell receptor beta chains from one sample, sequenced in a study of blood T cell repertoires in COVID-19. The protocol was immunoSEQ multiplex PCR, while the TCRdb copy is restricted to in-frame clones and leaves out a portion. The sample yields a few hundred thousand clones, around 83% seen once. The sequenced sample consisted of peripheral blood. These receptors were taken from a man aged 50 to 60 with active or convalescent COVID-19. Both conserved end residues are trimmed from each CDR3. Some rows mark clone size as missing; the rest say once, few, many or name a class of expanded clone.

v_gene	j_gene	abundance	CDR3aa
TRBV18	TRBJ2-5	-	ASSPLPAGGRIQETQY
TRBV7-9	TRBJ2-7	few	ASSFGQGYEQY
TRBV4-1	TRBJ2-4	-	ASSQEAPRGARAVAKNIQY
TRBV29-1	TRBJ1-2	-	SVEDLQNQNNYGYT
TRBV27	TRBJ1-6	-	ASSSGTGFSPLH
TRBV4-1	TRBJ1-2	-	ASSPWDKGGYT
TRBV4-2	TRBJ2-7	-	ASSQASSYEQY
TRBV9	TRBJ2-7	-	ASSPGREVYYEQY
TRBV25-1	TRBJ1-6	few	ASTGTVPSPLH
TRBV27	TRBJ1-6	-	ASSPRQGAGGSPLH
TRBV28	TRBJ2-7	-	ASSIAGGRSYEQY
TRBV25-1	TRBJ1-1	-	ASVPSGWNTEAF
TRBV18	TRBJ2-5	-	ASSPPTSGSGETQY
TRBV7-9	TRBJ2-3	-	ASSLGRGRDTQY
TRBV30	TRBJ2-1	-	AWSGRDRQGQISSYNEQF
TRBV9	TRBJ1-2	-	ASSVGDRVNYGYT
TRBV27	TRBJ1-6	few	ASSRSQSYNSPLH
TRBV28	TRBJ2-7	-	AVLQGTYEQY
TRBV4-3	TRBJ1-2	-	ASSQEGQRYYGYT
TRBV9	TRBJ2-2	-	ASSTGRYNTGELF
TRBV5-1	TRBJ2-2	-	ASSLGPRSTGELF
TRBV27	TRBJ1-6	-	ASSIRGAENSPLH
TRBV14	TRBJ1-1	-	ASSQVLTAEAF
TRBV11-2	TRBJ2-1	-	ASTETGGFQLLEQF
TRBV11-2	TRBJ1-1	once	ASSFGTGVTEAF
TRBV9	TRBJ1-1	-	ASSVGGTTEAF
TRBV28	TRBJ1-2	-	ASSLGGSRGEYGYT
TRBV6-5	TRBJ2-3	-	ASQLRGGVDTQY
TRBV9	TRBJ2-5	-	ASSVGSGNQETQY
TRBV28	TRBJ1-2	-	ASSSTGRYGYT
TRBV30	TRBJ1-1	few	AWSAQRARDTEAF
TRBV5-4	TRBJ1-2	-	ASSKQEEGGYT
TRBV7-9	TRBJ1-4	-	ASSLGVRQGGEKLF
TRBV7-3	TRBJ2-1	-	ASSLNGLDSEQF
TRBV10-2	TRBJ2-3	-	ASSVAGRGDTQY
TRBV28	TRBJ1-1	-	ASSPSGGHTEAF
TRBV19	TRBJ2-7	-	ASSTAGGYEQY
TRBV19	TRBJ1-3	-	ASSIKGSGSGNTIY
TRBV5-4	TRBJ1-2	few	ASSLDRGSSGGYT
TRBV14	TRBJ1-1	-	ASSQTGTGEAF
TRBV28	TRBJ2-4	-	ASSLPGGRGNIQY
TRBV25-1	TRBJ2-3	-	ASSESLLGLAADTQY
TRBV11-2	TRBJ1-1	-	ASSSNPLWNQRTEAF
TRBV7-2	TRBJ1-2	-	ASSAYRGAGNYGYT
TRBV30	TRBJ1-1	-	AWGPGIYTEAF
TRBV5-6	TRBJ1-2	once	ASSLSGTATNGYT